The 17 T cell receptor beta chains below all came from one sample that was sequenced in a study of blood T cell repertoires in COVID-19. Sequenced by immunoSEQ multiplex PCR; TCRdb stores in-frame clones only, minus some. The sample has around 64,000 clones; about nine tenths are singletons. Sample: peripheral blood. The receptors shown here come from a man aged 45-60 years with active COVID-19.

This chain uses TRBV5-1 with TRBJ2-1; 7 bases agree with TRBD2. The CDR3 loop spans 16 amino acids. The junction had 12 bases not matched to a gene; V was cut back by 7 bases and J by 2 bases. Germline assignment: CDR1 SGHRS and CDR2 YFSETQ. This CDR3 reads CASGGREGIAYNEQFF. CDR3 coding DNA: TGCGCCAGCGGGGGAAGGGAGGGTATCGCCTACAATGAGCAGTTCTTC.

The gene calls are TRBV29-1 and TRBJ2-2; possible D gene TRBD2, 5 bases. The ends were cut back, 3 bases at V and 0 bases at J, with 11 bases in the middle. Germline CDR1 and CDR2: SQVTM and ANQGSEA. CDR3 length: 15 amino acids. The CDR3 region is CSVDHRGSNTGELFF. The CDR3 DNA follows: TGCAGCGTTGATCATCGGGGTTCGAACACCGGGGAGCTGTTTTTT.

A note on this clone: Other DNA sequences in this sample translate to the same CDR3. The rearrangement links TRBV5-1 to TRBJ1-1; no clear D. Germline-derived CDR1 and CDR2 are SGHRS and YFSETQ. The CDR3 sequence is 13 residues long. Trimming took 1 base from V and 2 from J, leaving 6 bases between them. CDR3 region: CASSLTGNTEAFF. CDR3 sequence (DNA): TGCGCCAGCAGCTTGACGGGAAACACTGAAGCTTTCTTT.

This clone was seen just once. The CDR3 loop is CASSMGREANVLTF. CDR3 in DNA: TGTGCCAGTAGTATGGGCAGGGAGGCCAACGTCCTGACTTTC. V gene TRBV19 combines with J gene TRBJ2-6, with D possibly being TRBD1 (5 bases). Germline CDR1 LNHDA, CDR2 SQIVND (reference sequence). This CDR3 spans 14 amino acids. Trimming shortened V by 3 bases and J by 6 bases, and 9 bases separated the two germline ends.

The chain employs TRBV19 and TRBJ2-1; D is undetermined. The CDR3 has 13 amino acids. The germline V gene encodes CDR1 LNHDA and CDR2 SQIVND (reference sequence). Trimming removed 4 bases from V and 9 bases from J, with 13 bases in between. In nucleotides, the CDR3 is TGTGCCAGTAGTACACGGGTGAATCCTGAGCAGTTCTTC. It encodes CASSTRVNPEQFF.

V is TRBV12-3 or TRBV12-4 and J is TRBJ2-1, with 11 positions matching TRBD1. V was clipped by 2 bases and J by 13 bases; unmatched bases: 4. The length of the CDR3 is 13 residues. CDR3 coding DNA: TGTGCCAGCAGTTTAACGGACAGGGGGCTTCAGTTCTTC. Protein sequence: CASSLTDRGLQFF.

The chain joins TRBV5-4 to TRBJ1-1, with TRBD1 identical over 9 bases. This CDR3 spans 17 amino acids. Germline V gene sequence: CDR1 SGHNT, CDR2 YYREEE (reference sequence). The V gene end was trimmed by 4 bases and the J gene end by 2 bases; junction bases not matched to a gene: 12. The CDR3, as DNA: TGTGCCAGCAGCCCCACCGGGACAGGGAATTTTAACACTGAAGCTTTCTTT. It codes for CASSPTGTGNFNTEAFF. The variable domain in full, with the rest retrieved from reference TRBV5-4 and TRBJ1-1, is ETGVTQSPTHLIKTRGQQVTLRCSSQSGHNTVSWYQQALGQGPQFIFQYYREEENGRGNFPPRFSGLQFPNYSSELNVNALELDDSALYLCASSPTGTGNFNTEAFFGQGTRLTVV.

This chain connects TRBV6-5 to TRBJ2-1; TRBD1 agrees at 7 bases. Trimming removed 7 bases from V and 3 bases from J; junction bases left unmatched: 3. This CDR3 has 13 residues. The germline V gene has CDR1 MNHEY and CDR2 SVGAGI. CDR3 sequence (DNA): TGTGCCAGCACTGGACAGGTCTACAATGAGCAGTTCTTC. Encoded protein: CASTGQVYNEQFF.

Regarding this clone: No DNA is shown, since the ends of the CDR3 on it are uncertain; the CDR3 is the one TCRdb lists. This rearrangement joins TRBV19 to TRBJ2-7; the table calls TRBD1, which could not be checked here. The germline gives CDR1 LNHDA, CDR2 SQIVND (reference sequence). The CDR3 sequence runs 17 residues, both termini included. The CDR3 sequence: CASSIVGRGTGPQRRYF.

V gene TRBV6-4 combines with J gene TRBJ2-2; D is unclear. Germline CDR1 MRHNA, CDR2 SNTAGT. Trimming shortened V by 2 bases and J by 4 bases, and 5 bases separated the two germline ends. CDR3 size: 13 residues. CDR3 loop: CASSDPSTGELFF. The CDR3 coding sequence is TGTGCCAGCAGTGACCCCTCCACCGGGGAGCTGTTTTTT.

This clone was recorded only once. The chain recombines TRBV29-1 with TRBJ2-1; TRBD2 aligns across 8 bases. Germline V gene data show CDR1 as SQVTM and CDR2 as ANQGSEA. The CDR3 totals 14 residues. V shed 3 bases and J 4 bases; nucleotides not matched to a gene: 5. CDR3: CSVETGGAYNEQFF. CDR3 DNA sequence: TGCAGCGTTGAGACGGGGGGGGCTTACAATGAGCAGTTCTTC.

J is TRBJ2-7 and V is TRBV6-5; D remains unclear. The V gene's germline CDR1 is MNHEY and CDR2 SVGAGI. V lost 6 bases and J 2 bases, leaving 17 bases between the germline ends. The CDR3 has 15 residues. The CDR3: CASRQAFIQAYEQYF. The CDR3, as DNA: TGTGCCAGCAGACAAGCCTTCATCCAGGCCTACGAGCAGTACTTC.

The chain links TRBV5-8 to TRBJ2-3; D is ambiguous. The CDR3 covers 13 residues. V gave up 9 bases and J gave up 1 base, with 12 bases separating them. Germline V gives CDR1 SGHTS, CDR2 YDEGEE. The CDR3 spells CATRVSGTDTQYF. DNA for the CDR3: TGTGCCACTCGGGTGAGTGGCACAGATACGCAGTATTTT.

This rearrangement joins TRBV4-3 to TRBJ2-7, with 8 bases aligning to TRBD2. The CDR3 contains 17 residues. Trimming removed 10 bases from V and 2 bases from J; junction bases left unmatched: 19. Looked up from germline, CDR1 is LGHNA and CDR2 is YSLEER. The CDR3 region is CATPQGIFSGVTYEQYF. The CDR3 DNA sequence: TGCGCCACCCCTCAGGGAATCTTTAGCGGGGTGACCTACGAGCAGTACTTC.

The sample holds one count of this clone. The chain uses TRBV5-1 and TRBJ1-4, with D possibly being TRBD1 (6 bases). Trimming took off 4 bases at V and 5 bases at J, with 18 bases between the two ends. This CDR3 is 16 amino acids long. Germline V CDR1 and CDR2: SGHRS, YFSETQ. In nucleotides, the CDR3 is TGCGCCAGCAGCCCTGGCGGTGGGGGCGCGAATGAAAAACTGTTTTTT. It yields the protein CASSPGGGGANEKLFF.

J is TRBJ2-7 and V is TRBV6-5; 10 bases are a match to TRBD1. Germline trimming cut 0 bases from V and 2 bases from J; bases unmatched to any gene: 4. The CDR3 has 16 amino acids. Germline V gene sequence: CDR1 MNHEY, CDR2 SVGAGI. CDR3 amino acids: CASSYSGGTGAYEQYF. The CDR3 DNA follows: TGTGCCAGCAGTTACTCGGGAGGGACAGGGGCCTACGAGCAGTACTTC.

The V gene is TRBV5-1, the J gene TRBJ2-5; the match to TRBD2 covers 8 bases. The germline gives CDR1 SGHRS, CDR2 YFSETQ. The CDR3 sequence is 14 residues long. With 0 bases clipped from V and 7 bases from J, the junction kept 5 bases outside the gene matches. This CDR3 reads CASSLEAGVGTQYF. The CDR3 region has the DNA TGCGCCAGCAGCTTGGAAGCGGGGGTGGGGACCCAGTACTTC.